The sequence of this T cell receptor (beta chain) was determined in a study of shared clonotypes between healthy human individuals (dated by TCRdb to between 2020 and 2021). Looking at the study overall: The cohort comprised a couple of women and three men aged 18 to 49 years. Per donor, three plates each were used for CD4 naive and CD4 memory, two for CD8 naive, and one for CD8 memory. Blood TCR repertoires of about 5 healthy adults were deeply sequenced to estimate repertoire size and the extent of clonotype sharing between individuals. To increase sequencing depth and limit assay-specific biases, different laboratories used diverse techniques to prepare libraries and sequence TCR repertoires. Each donor's leukapheresis produced roughly between about 0.85 and 10 billion PBMCs.

Concerning this clone: It has no known antigen specificity. Per-base quality was not reported, and no clone a single base away is much larger than it.

Donors were healthy HIV-negative adults with no recently reported acute infections or vaccinations. Every donor was a Caucasian adult residing in Nashville, Tennessee, USA. CD4+ T cells were enriched through magnetic negative selection, after which naive cells were positively selected on CD45RA and the remaining negative fraction served as the memory subset. Blood was collected by leukapheresis, and PBMCs were isolated by Ficoll-Histopaque density gradient centrifugation and then cryopreserved in liquid nitrogen vapor phase. Analytical flow cytometry was used to check the purity and quantity of each magnetically sorted T cell population. Each sorted fraction had its genomic DNA isolated and then quantified by UV absorbance on a Nanodrop 2000c. TCR CDR3 regions were amplified from genomic DNA by multiplex PCR using the deep immunoSEQ assay. Extracted genomic DNA from each cell subset was spread evenly across all wells of several immunoSEQ 96-well plates, with each plate serving as a replicate. For sorted subsets, approximately 190 ng of genomic DNA, equivalent to around 31,000 T cell genomes, went into each replicate PCR. The purified libraries were quantified using a Qubit 3.0 fluorometer, sized with a Bioanalyzer 2100, and then quantified again using the KAPA Library Quantification kit. A separate single-read 150-cycle Illumina NextSeq 550 flow cell was used to sequence each immunoSEQ 96-well plate. The authors processed their data as follows. Because only junctional sequences without quality scores were contained in the immunoSEQ output, filtering matching that applied to full-length reads could not be performed. To assign V/J genes and CDR3, sequences were annotated against IMGT germline references using PyIR, a Python wrapper for IgBLAST v1.9. Any read was removed if the V/J assignment was weak (E-value above 1e-6), the CDR3 was missing, or the read contained stop codons, out-of-frame junctions, or ambiguous translated residues. V3J clonotypes were defined by identical inferred V gene, J gene, and CDR3 amino acid sequence. Percentage overlap between repertoires was computed as shared unique clonotypes divided by the size of the smaller repertoire. RTK rarefaction, the Chao1 estimator, and Recon v2.1 estimates of unobserved clonotypes were used to assess repertoire richness. Generation probabilities for all TCRbeta clonotypes obtained by the gDNA method from a handful of donors were computed using OLGA. As stored in TCRdb, this immuneACCESS dataset retains in-frame rearrangements with V and J assigned. A fraction of the clones does not appear; measured against another copy, unresolved V genes explain less than half of the discrepancy, and the remainder lacks a known reason. V and J calls and clone size are given by that table; D and trimming were obtained from the DNA. For this sample the table gives more than 1,200,000 clones, of which approximately 98.5% were detected only once. The biggest ten clones account for under 0.45% of the sample.

Germline trimming: 4 bases from V, 3 bases from J; junction bases outside gene matches: 6. The CDR3 covers 15 residues, taking in both the cysteine and the phenylalanine. Only the CDR3 part of the read is kept: 45 bases, read in frame from the first base. CDR1 LNHDA and CDR2 SQIVND were looked up in the germline V gene (reference sequence). Overall study results and their limits: Incomplete sequencing was indicated by rarefaction of sorted-subset datasets, despite the large sequencing depth. Approximately 5% of naive CD4, 3.5% of naive CD8, roughly 2.5% of memory CD4, and approximately 0.39% of memory CD8 clonotypes were shared across a few donors. Larger estimated clonotype richness was generally found for naive subsets than for memory subsets. Clonotypes shared by all four sorted-subset donors showed higher generation probabilities than non-shared clonotypes. Pairwise subsampling led to the expectation that sequencing depth would affect the degree of clonotype sharing among donors. Sampling was limited to blood, and TCR repertoires in tissue likely differ from TCR repertoires in blood. The small number of donors limited the genetic and exposure-history diversity represented.

Rearrangement joined TRBV19 to TRBJ1-1, with TRBD1 identical over 9 junction bases. This clonotype was obtained from a man aged 30-40 years in good health. Sequencing was performed on naive CD4+ T cells sorted from blood. The cell subset or site label on this specimen signifies: CD45RA+ positively selected. At the DNA level, the sequence is TGTGCCAGTAGTAACAGGGGGCCTGTGGACACTGAAGCTTTCTTT. This translates into CASSNRGPVDTEAFF.